Described below is a single T cell receptor (beta chain) sequence and its context. Its specificity is not known. Germline V lookup: CDR1 DFQATT, CDR2 SNEGSKA (reference sequence). Trimming removed 5 bases at V and 2 bases at J, with 10 bases between. This CDR3 is 13 amino acids long. This entry belongs to a study of T-cell memory formation after mild COVID-19. General observations from the study: The finding that pre-infection memory included some responding clones suggested that cross-reactive memory joined.

MiXCR, applied by TCRdb to the 5' RACE reads, yields one record per CDR3 protein. The sample contains 65,000 to 100,000 distinct CDR3 sequences, more than 10% of which appear only once. The chain uses TRBV20-1 and TRBJ2-1, with D uncertain. The specimen was PBMCs or a T cell subset sorted from them (not recorded which). This receptor was taken from a man younger than 30 who had mild COVID-19 (a few samples of this study predate the infection). Cell type and time point are not known. CDR3 loop: CSALRSTYNEQFF. The CDR3, as DNA: TGCAGTGCTCTCAGGTCTACCTACAATGAGCAGTTCTTC.